This T cell receptor beta chain was retrieved from a study of T cell responses to AZD1222 COVID-19 vaccine. Overall study findings and caveats: Sampling captured repertoires only after the peak T cell response. White British donors predominated, females outnumbered males, and clonal diversity was possibly underestimated. Spike-wide coverage was observed for vaccine-associated CD4 TCRs, with dominant responses at 160-218 and 743-854. Baseline testing showed seropositivity in only 5 or 6 AZD1222 recipients.

The CDR3 runs to 15 residues. In germline, CDR1 is LNHDA, CDR2 SQIVND (reference sequence). V lost 1 base, J lost 2 bases, and 11 bases lay in between. Here immunoSEQ multiplex PCR was the method, and the copy in TCRdb shows in-frame clones only, minus some. The sample lists around 180,000 clones, over 70% seen once, with approximately 2.5% in the top ten. This clone has just a few counts. What it recognizes is unknown. The chain carries TRBV19 and TRBJ1-2, with D unclear. Sample: peripheral blood, taken on day 0 of MenACWY control vaccination. The origin of this receptor is an adult in good health. The DNA of the CDR3 is TGTGCCAGTAGTATAGGCGGGCAGCCGAACTATGGCTACACCTTC. As protein: CASSIGGQPNYGYTF.